The 20 T cell receptor beta chains below come from one sample, sequenced in a study of T cell responses to AZD1222 COVID-19 vaccine. The assay was immunoSEQ multiplex PCR, and TCRdb's table has in-frame clones only and misses some. The data show about 83,000 clones, under 95% seen once. Sequencing used peripheral blood, obtained on day 0 of MenACWY control vaccination. All receptors come from an adult in good health.

The rearrangement joins TRBV10-1 to TRBJ2-7; 12 bases align to TRBD2. The V and J ends lost 2 bases and 5 bases, in that order; junction bases with no gene match: 16. This CDR3 comprises 19 residues. Germline V lookup: CDR1 WNHNN, CDR2 SYGVQD (reference sequence). The CDR3 DNA follows: TGCGCCAGCAGTGAGCGCCTCCCTGGACTAGCGGGAAATAACCACGAGCAGTACTTC. Encoded protein: CASSERLPGLAGNNHEQYF.

This chain connects TRBV7-8 to TRBJ1-1; no reliable D call. The CDR3 extends over 15 amino acids. Germline V gives CDR1 SGHVS, CDR2 FQNEAQ. V was cut by 5 bases and J by 13 bases, with 26 bases left in between. In nucleotides, the CDR3 is TGTGCCAGCAGCCAAGACGAATCCGGACTCCGGTCCGGTTTCTTT. Amino acid sequence: CASSQDESGLRSGFF.

The chain joins TRBV7-2 to TRBJ2-1; D ambiguous. The CDR3 is made up of 14 amino acids. With 1 base removed from V and 9 bases from J, the gap between germline ends came to 13 bases. The V gene's germline CDR1 is SGHTA and CDR2 FQGNSA. The DNA of the CDR3 is TGTGCCAGCAGCTTAGGTCGGGCATCTGGTGAGCAGTTCTTC. It codes for CASSLGRASGEQFF.

This clone was seen once. The chain uses TRBV7-9 and TRBJ2-7; D is tentatively TRBD1 or TRBD2 (7 bases each). V dropped 10 bases and J dropped 3 bases, with 22 bases sitting between them. Germline V lookup: CDR1 SEHNR, CDR2 FQNEAQ (reference sequence). The length of the CDR3 is 15 residues. For the CDR3, the DNA is TGTGCCACCACGCCCCCTGACAGGGAGGGCTACGAGCAGTACTTC. Translated, it gives CATTPPDREGYEQYF.

This sequence joins TRBV30 and TRBJ2-7; D tentatively fits TRBD1 or TRBD2 (5 bases each). This CDR3 has 12 amino acids. The V end lost 7 bases, the J end lost 3 bases, and 13 bases lay between the germline ends. CDR1 and CDR2 from the germline V gene are GTSNPN and SVGIG (reference sequence). The CDR3 spells CALWDGDYEQYF. The CDR3 DNA reads TGTGCCTTGTGGGACGGAGACTACGAGCAGTACTTC. Full variable domain (missing parts from reference TRBV30 and TRBJ2-7): SQTIHQWPATLVQPVGSPLSLECTVEGTSNPNLYWYRQAAGRGLQLLFYSVGIGQISSEVPQNLSASRPQDRQFILSSKKLLLSDSGFYLCALWDGDYEQYFGPGTRLTVT.

This rearrangement joins TRBV6-1 to TRBJ1-5; D is unresolved. Germline CDR1 and CDR2: MNHNS and SASEGT. CDR3 length: 14 residues. V was pared by 2 bases and J by 3 bases, with 8 bases between. The CDR3 DNA follows: TGTGCCAGCAGTGAACGGCCCAACAATCAGCCCCAGCATTTT. This sequence encodes CASSERPNNQPQHF.

V usage is TRBV5-6 and J usage is TRBJ1-1, with D hard to call. V was clipped by 0 bases and J by 1 base, with 7 bases between them. Germline-derived CDR1 and CDR2 are SGHDT and YYEEEE. The CDR3 length is 14 residues. The CDR3 protein is CASSLGRPNTEAFF. The CDR3 DNA reads TGTGCCAGCAGCTTGGGCAGGCCGAACACTGAAGCTTTCTTT.

The chain links TRBV28 to TRBJ1-5; D uncertain. Looked up from germline, CDR1 is MDHEN and CDR2 is SYDVKM. The CDR3 loop spans 17 amino acids. V shed 5 bases and J shed 1 base, with 18 bases lying between them. The CDR3 DNA is TGTGCCAGCAGTGTAGGTTCTACGTTTTCCAGCAATCAGCCCCAGCATTTT. Its protein product is CASSVGSTFSSNQPQHF.

The chain joins TRBV6-5 to TRBJ2-5; D may match TRBD1 or TRBD2 (6 bases each). The germline gives CDR1 MNHEY, CDR2 SVGAGI. This CDR3 is 14 amino acids long. Trimming took off 7 bases at V and 1 base at J, with 13 bases between the two ends. The CDR3 reads CASKAGHSQETQYF. The CDR3 coding sequence is TGTGCCAGCAAGGCGGGACATAGCCAAGAGACCCAGTACTTC.

This chain uses TRBV25-1 with TRBJ1-2; 8 nucleotides match TRBD1. The CDR3 sequence is 14 residues long. Germline V gene data show CDR1 as MGHDK and CDR2 as SYGVNS. V gave up 0 bases and J gave up 7 bases; unmatched junction bases: 4. This CDR3 reads CASSEYKGQGGYTF. The CDR3 DNA is TGTGCCAGCAGTGAATATAAAGGACAGGGTGGCTACACCTTC.

The chain combines TRBV4-2 with TRBJ1-4; 7 bases are a match to TRBD1. J lost 5 bases, V lost 4 bases, and 7 bases had no gene match. Germline V CDR1 and CDR2: LGHNA, YNFKEQ. CDR3 length equals 15 residues. CDR3 DNA: TGTGCCAGCAGCCGAGGTGGGACAGAGAATGAAAAACTGTTTTTT. Translating it yields CASSRGGTENEKLFF.

This clone showed up just once. The chain is built from TRBV6-2 or TRBV6-3 and TRBJ2-3; 7 bases fit TRBD2. There are 16 residues in the CDR3. V was clipped by 5 bases and J by 4 bases; unmatched bases: 12. Per the germline V gene, CDR1 is MNHEY and CDR2 is SVGEGT. The CDR3 protein is CASSKIGGGIADTQYF. DNA for the CDR3: TGTGCCAGCAGTAAAATCGGGGGAGGGATCGCAGATACGCAGTATTTT.

The chain combines TRBV7-6 with TRBJ1-3; TRBD1 matches 11 bases. Trimming took 8 bases from V and 1 from J; bases not matched to a gene: 10. The germline gives CDR1 SGHVS, CDR2 FNYEAQ. The CDR3 runs 17 residues. CDR3 sequence reads: CASHSGQGDFSGNTIYF. The CDR3 DNA is TGTGCCAGCCATTCGGGACAGGGGGACTTTTCTGGAAACACCATATATTTT. The whole variable domain, filled in from reference TRBV7-6 and TRBJ1-3, reads GAGVSQSPRYKVTKRGQDVALRCDPISGHVSLYWYRQALGQGPEFLTYFNYEAQQDKSGLPNDRFSAERPEGSISTLTIQRTEQRDSAMYRCASHSGQGDFSGNTIYFGEGSWLTVV.

CDR3 residues: CATSRGQNYEQYF. The DNA for the CDR3 is TGTGCCACCAGCAGGGGTCAAAACTACGAGCAGTACTTC. V is TRBV15 and J is TRBJ2-7; D not resolved. The germline gives CDR1 LNHNV, CDR2 YYDKDF (reference sequence). The CDR3 consists of 13 residues. Deletions cut 3 bases from V and 3 bases from J, with 9 bases between.

The chain carries TRBV27 and TRBJ2-2; D might be TRBD2 (6 bases). Looked up from germline, CDR1 is MNHEY and CDR2 is SMNVEV (reference sequence). The CDR3 totals 14 residues. CDR3 loop: CASEPGGNTGELFF. Here the CDR3 DNA reads TGTGCTTCGGAACCCGGGGGGAACACCGGGGAGCTGTTTTTT.

This chain connects TRBV28 to TRBJ1-1; no firm D call. The CDR3 contains 11 residues. The germline gives CDR1 MDHEN, CDR2 SYDVKM. V was trimmed by 6 bases and J by 5 bases, leaving 7 bases between them. CDR3 residues: CASRVWTEAFF. Written as DNA, the CDR3 is TGTGCCAGCAGAGTGTGGACTGAAGCTTTCTTT. Full variable domain (remainder filled in from reference TRBV28 and TRBJ1-1): DVKVTQSSRYLVKRTGEKVFLECVQDMDHENMFWYRQDPGLGLRLIYFSYDVKMKEKGDIPEGYSVSREKKERFSLILESASTNQTSMYLCASRVWTEAFFGQGTRLTVV.

This clone was seen once. This sequence joins TRBV4-3 and TRBJ2-3; a weak D match, TRBD1 (7 bases). CDR3 length: 20 amino acids. Germline V gives CDR1 LGHNA, CDR2 YSLEER. The V and J ends lost 0 bases and 2 bases respectively, with 24 bases between them. Here the CDR3 reads CASSQDPPAQGGVYTDTQYF. The CDR3 nucleotides are TGCGCCAGCAGCCAAGATCCACCGGCCCAGGGGGGAGTATACACAGATACGCAGTATTTT.

The V call is TRBV6-5, the J call TRBJ2-2; D may be TRBD1 (6 bases). CDR3 length: 13 residues. The germline V gene encodes CDR1 MNHEY and CDR2 SVGAGI. V was pared by 5 bases and J by 5 bases, with 9 bases between. The CDR3 region has the DNA TGTGCCAGCAGTCCACAGGGAACCGGGGAGCTGTTTTTT. It translates to CASSPQGTGELFF.

The V and J genes are TRBV5-6 and TRBJ1-1, with unresolved D. Germline values: CDR1 SGHDT, CDR2 YYEEEE. The CDR3 contains 15 residues. V lost 0 bases and J lost 2, with 11 bases in between. CDR3 bases: TGTGCCAGCAGCTTGGACGTAGGTTTCAACACTGAAGCTTTCTTT. Translated, it gives CASSLDVGFNTEAFF.

The chain employs TRBV9 and TRBJ1-1, with no clear D. V lost 6 bases and J 1 base, leaving 10 bases between the germline ends. From germline, CDR1 is SGDLS and CDR2 YYNGEE. The CDR3 loop spans 13 amino acids. The CDR3, as DNA: TGTGCCAGCAACGAGGTCGGGAACACTGAAGCTTTCTTT. This encodes CASNEVGNTEAFF.